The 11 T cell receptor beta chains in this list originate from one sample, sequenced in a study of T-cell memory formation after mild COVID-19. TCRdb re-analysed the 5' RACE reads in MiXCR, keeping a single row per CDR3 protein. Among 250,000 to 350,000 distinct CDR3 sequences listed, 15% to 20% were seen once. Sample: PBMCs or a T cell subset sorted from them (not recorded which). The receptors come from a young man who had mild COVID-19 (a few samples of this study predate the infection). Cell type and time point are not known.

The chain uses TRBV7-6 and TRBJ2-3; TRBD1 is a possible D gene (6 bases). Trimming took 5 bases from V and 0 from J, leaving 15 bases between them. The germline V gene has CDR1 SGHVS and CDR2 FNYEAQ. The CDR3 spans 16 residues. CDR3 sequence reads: CASSPQQGLSTDTQYF. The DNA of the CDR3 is TGTGCCAGCAGCCCCCAGCAGGGGCTGAGCACAGATACGCAGTATTTT.

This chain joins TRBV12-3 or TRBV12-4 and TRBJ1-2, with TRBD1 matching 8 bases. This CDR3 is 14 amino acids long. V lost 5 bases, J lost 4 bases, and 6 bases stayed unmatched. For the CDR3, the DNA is TGTGCCAGCAGTCCGCCGGGACAGGTCTATGGCTACACCTTC. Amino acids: CASSPPGQVYGYTF.

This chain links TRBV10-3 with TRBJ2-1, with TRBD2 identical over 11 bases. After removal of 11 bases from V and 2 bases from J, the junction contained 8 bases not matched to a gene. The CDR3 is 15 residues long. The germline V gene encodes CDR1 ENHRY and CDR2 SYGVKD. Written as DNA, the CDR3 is TGTGCCGTCCTAGCGGGGGGCCCCCCCTACAATGAGCAGTTCTTC. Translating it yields CAVLAGGPPYNEQFF.

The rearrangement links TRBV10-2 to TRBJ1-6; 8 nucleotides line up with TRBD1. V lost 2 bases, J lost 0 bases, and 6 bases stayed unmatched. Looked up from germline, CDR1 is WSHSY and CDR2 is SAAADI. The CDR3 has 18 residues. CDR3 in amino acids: CASSEGQGFSSYNSPLHF. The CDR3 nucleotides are TGCGCCAGCAGTGAGGGACAGGGATTTAGCTCCTATAATTCACCCCTCCACTTT.

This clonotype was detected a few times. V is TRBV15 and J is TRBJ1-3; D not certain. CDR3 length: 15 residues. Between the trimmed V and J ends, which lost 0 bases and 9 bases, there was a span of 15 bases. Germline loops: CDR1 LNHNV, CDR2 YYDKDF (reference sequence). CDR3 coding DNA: TGTGCCACCAGCAGAGAGTACCCCGGAGGTGGCACCATATATTTT. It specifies CATSREYPGGGTIYF.

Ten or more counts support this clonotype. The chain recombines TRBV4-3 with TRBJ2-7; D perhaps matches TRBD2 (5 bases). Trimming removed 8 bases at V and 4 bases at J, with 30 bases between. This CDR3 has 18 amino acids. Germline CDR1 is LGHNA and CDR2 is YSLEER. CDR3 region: CASQPRAERPPNYYEQYV. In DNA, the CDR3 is TGCGCCAGCCAGCCAAGGGCGGAGCGGCCCCCTAATTATTACGAGCAGTACGTC.

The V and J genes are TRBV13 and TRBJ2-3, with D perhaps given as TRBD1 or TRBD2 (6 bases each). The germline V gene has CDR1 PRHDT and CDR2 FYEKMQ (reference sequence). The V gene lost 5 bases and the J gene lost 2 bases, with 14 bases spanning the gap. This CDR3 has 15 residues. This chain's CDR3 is CASSLHGGPTDTQYF. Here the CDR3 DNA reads TGTGCCAGCAGCCTTCACGGGGGCCCCACAGATACGCAGTATTTT.

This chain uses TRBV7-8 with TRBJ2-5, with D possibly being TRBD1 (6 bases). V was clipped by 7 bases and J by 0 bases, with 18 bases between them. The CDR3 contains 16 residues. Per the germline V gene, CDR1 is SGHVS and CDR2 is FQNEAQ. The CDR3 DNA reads TGTGCCAGCATAAGGCACAGGGTATTGAACCAAGAGACCCAGTACTTC. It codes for CASIRHRVLNQETQYF.

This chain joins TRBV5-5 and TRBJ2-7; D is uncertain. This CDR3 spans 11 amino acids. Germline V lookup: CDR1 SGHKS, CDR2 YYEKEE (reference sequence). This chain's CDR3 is CASSLGVGLHV. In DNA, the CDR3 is TGTGCCAGCAGCTTGGGGGTGGGGTTGCACGTC.

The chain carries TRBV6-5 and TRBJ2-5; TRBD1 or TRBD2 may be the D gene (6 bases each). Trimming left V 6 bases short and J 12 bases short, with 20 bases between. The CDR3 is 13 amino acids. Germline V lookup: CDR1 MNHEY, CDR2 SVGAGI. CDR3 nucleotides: TGTGCCAGCAGCGGGGGCTCTGACGCAGGCGAGTACTTC. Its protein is CASSGGSDAGEYF.

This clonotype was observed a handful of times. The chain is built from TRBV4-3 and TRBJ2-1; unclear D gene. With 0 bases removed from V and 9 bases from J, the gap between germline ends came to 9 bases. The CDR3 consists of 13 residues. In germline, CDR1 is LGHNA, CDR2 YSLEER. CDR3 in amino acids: CASSQDRAVEQFF. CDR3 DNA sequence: TGCGCCAGCAGCCAAGATAGGGCGGTTGAGCAGTTCTTC.